A few counts support the clone carrying this T cell receptor (beta chain). The trim removed 3 bases at V and 11 bases at J, leaving 16 bases unmatched. There are 17 residues in the CDR3. The germline V gene encodes CDR1 SGDLS and CDR2 YYNGEE. This sample stems from a study of long-term antiretroviral therapy in people with HIV. It was version v3.0 of the immunoSEQ assay that was run at survey level. Some clones are missing from TCRdb's copy, which holds only in-frame ones; the method was immunoSEQ multiplex PCR. The sample has some 43,000 clones, approximately 86% seen once. The input for sequencing was unsorted PBMCs, taken 0.1 years before starting antiretroviral therapy. This receptor was taken from a woman aged 45-59 years with HIV. This rearrangement joins TRBV9 to TRBJ1-6; the match to TRBD1 covers 8 bases. The CDR3 is CASSDPGQVSGGPPLHF. The CDR3 nucleotides are TGTGCCAGCAGCGACCCGGGACAGGTTTCGGGGGGCCCACCCCTCCACTTT.